This T cell receptor (beta chain) is drawn from a study of regulatory T cells in long-lasting Graves disease. The study, taken as a whole, reports: Study was limited to peripheral blood, excluding thyroid tissue. Newly diagnosed disease favored TRBV20-1 and TRBJ2-1 over persistent disease.

Time point in this sample: persistent/refractory GD, antithyroid drugs over 5 years with positive TRAb. PBMC RNA was the source of the TCR library. Guidelines of the American Thyroid Association were used to diagnose Graves' disease. CDR1 and CDR2 from the germline V gene are MDHEN and SYDVKM. CDR3 length: 14 residues. Germline trimming cut 6 bases from V and 8 bases from J; bases unmatched to any gene: 11. Arm-PCR of CDR3 regions with iRepertoire HTBI primers generated TCR beta libraries. TCRdb analysed the multiplex PCR reads with MiXCR anew, one entry per CDR3 protein. The sample holds around 400,000 distinct CDR3 sequences; less than 30% are singletons and the top ten take 25% to 30%. This clonotype came up many times. No antigen is known for it.

The source material was peripheral blood mononuclear cells (PBMCs), sampled when the disease was refractory, from a patient treated with antithyroid drugs. The receptor's source is a woman aged 35 to 49 with Graves disease. The V and J genes are TRBV28 and TRBJ1-2; 8 bases map to TRBD1. CDR3 DNA sequence: TGTGCCAGCAGCTCAGGGGGCAGGGGAGGCGGCTACACCTTC. The encoded protein is CASSSGGRGGGYTF.